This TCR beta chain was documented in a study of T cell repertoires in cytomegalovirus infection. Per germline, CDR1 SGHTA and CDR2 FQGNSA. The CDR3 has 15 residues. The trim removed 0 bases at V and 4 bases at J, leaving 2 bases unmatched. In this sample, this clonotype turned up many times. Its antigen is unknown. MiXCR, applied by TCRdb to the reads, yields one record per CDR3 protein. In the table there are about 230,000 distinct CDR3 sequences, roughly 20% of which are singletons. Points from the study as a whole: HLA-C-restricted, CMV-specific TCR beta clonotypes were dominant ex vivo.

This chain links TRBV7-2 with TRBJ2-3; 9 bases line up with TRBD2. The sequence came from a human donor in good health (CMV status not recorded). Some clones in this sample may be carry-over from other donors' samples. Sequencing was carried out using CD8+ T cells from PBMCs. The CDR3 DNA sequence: TGTGCCAGCAGCTTAGCTAGCGGGGGAGCAGATACGCAGTATTTT. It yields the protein CASSLASGGADTQYF.